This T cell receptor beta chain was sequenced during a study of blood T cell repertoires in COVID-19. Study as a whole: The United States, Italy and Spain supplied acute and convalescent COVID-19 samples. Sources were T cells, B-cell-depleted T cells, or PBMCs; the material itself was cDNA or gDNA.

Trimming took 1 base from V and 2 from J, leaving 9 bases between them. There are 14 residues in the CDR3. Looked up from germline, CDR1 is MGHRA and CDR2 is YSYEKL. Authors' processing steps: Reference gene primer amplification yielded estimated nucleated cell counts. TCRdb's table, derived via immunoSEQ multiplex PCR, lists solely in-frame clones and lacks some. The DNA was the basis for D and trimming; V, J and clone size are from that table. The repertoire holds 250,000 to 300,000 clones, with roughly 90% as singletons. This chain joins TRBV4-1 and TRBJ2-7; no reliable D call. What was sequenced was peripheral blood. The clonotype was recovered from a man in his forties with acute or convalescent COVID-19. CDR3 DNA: TGCGCCAGCAGCCAAGTGACGGGTCCCTACGAGCAGTACTTC. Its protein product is CASSQVTGPYEQYF.